The subject of this entry is one TCR beta chain. The antigen is not known. One entry per CDR3 protein, called by TCRdb with MiXCR from the 5' RACE reads. The sample has 350,000 to 450,000 distinct CDR3 sequences; roughly 18% are singletons. These data come from a study of identical twins. Overall study results and limits: Beta out-of-frame sequences displayed a weaker excess of sharing between twins.

The CDR3 is made up of 12 amino acids. Per germline, CDR1 GTSNPN and CDR2 SVGIG (reference sequence). V lost 1 base to trimming and J lost 3 bases, with 7 bases between them. The receptor's source is a man aged 45 to 65 in good health. V usage is TRBV30 and J usage is TRBJ2-7, with D unresolved. The sequencing sample was made of naive T cells sorted from blood. The DNA for the CDR3 is TGTGCCTGGAGTGCCGAGAGCTACGAGCAGTACTTC. Protein: CAWSAESYEQYF. Variable domain in full (rest from reference TRBV30 and TRBJ2-7): SQTIHQWPATLVQPVGSPLSLECTVEGTSNPNLYWYRQAAGRGLQLLFYSVGIGQISSEVPQNLSASRPQDRQFILSSKKLLLSDSGFYLCAWSAESYEQYFGPGTRLTVT.